The present T cell receptor (beta chain) was sequenced within a study of blood T cell repertoires in COVID-19. Whole-study context: Acute and convalescent COVID-19 specimens originated in the United States, Italy and Spain. Nucleic acid was either cDNA or gDNA, and it came from T cells, B-cell-depleted T cells, or PBMCs.

Germline CDR1 MGHDK, CDR2 SYGVNS. Deletions cut 7 bases from V and 11 bases from J, with 18 bases between. The CDR3 is 14 residues long. Authors' data handling: Amplification from reference gene primers served as the basis for estimated nucleated cell counts. This table comes from immunoSEQ multiplex PCR, and its TCRdb copy is limited to in-frame clones, with some not included. V, J and clone size are taken as reported in that table, and D and trimming were inferred from the DNA itself. Among roughly 87,000 clones, around 88% were seen once, and the ten largest hold about 7.8%. The genes are TRBV25-1 and TRBJ2-6; TRBD1 might be the D (5 bases). The sample consisted of peripheral blood. This TCR came from a man in his forties or fifties with active COVID-19. The CDR3, as DNA: TGTGCCAGCACTGATTCACCCCAGGGCTACGTCCTGACTTTC. Its protein product is CASTDSPQGYVLTF.